The rows below give T cell receptor beta chains drawn from one sample of a study of blood T cell repertoires in COVID-19. Clones were read by immunoSEQ multiplex PCR, and TCRdb kept only the in-frame ones, dropping some. The repertoire consists of 270,000 or so clones, with around 86% occurring once and the leading ten covering 0.94%. The sample consisted of peripheral blood. All receptors come from a woman in her thirties or forties who had recovered from COVID-19. The CDR3 runs from the conserved cysteine through the conserved F or W. Each record gives: D gene, J gene, clone size, V gene, CDR3 protein, CDR3 DNA. D genes are given only for firm matches. Rows may omit the clone size; those that give it use once, few, many or a size class.

D: -
J: TRBJ2-5
size: -
V: TRBV7-7
CDR3: CASSSGKEETQYF
DNA: TGTGCCAGCAGTTCCGGGAAAGAGGAGACCCAGTACTTC

D: TRBD1
J: TRBJ1-2
size: -
V: TRBV27
CDR3: CASSFSGTGVFGYTF
DNA: TGTGCCAGCAGTTTCTCCGGGACAGGGGTTTTTGGCTACACCTTC

D: TRBD1
J: TRBJ2-7
size: -
V: TRBV18
CDR3: CASSPGQGTYEQYF
DNA: TGTGCCAGCTCACCGGGACAGGGAACCTACGAGCAGTACTTC

D: -
J: TRBJ1-6
size: -
V: TRBV19
CDR3: CASSMSSYNSPLHF
DNA: TGTGCCAGTAGTATGAGCTCCTATAATTCACCCCTCCACTTT

D: -
J: TRBJ1-1
size: -
V: TRBV6-1
CDR3: CASSEGAPVAFF
DNA: TGTGCCAGCAGTGAAGGGGCACCGGTAGCTTTCTTT

D: TRBD2
J: TRBJ2-5
size: -
V: TRBV3-1/TRBV3-2
CDR3: CASSQVAALAGGETQYF
DNA: TGTGCCAGCAGCCAAGTGGCCGCACTAGCGGGAGGAGAGACCCAGTACTTC

D: -
J: TRBJ1-3
size: -
V: TRBV6-5
CDR3: CASTQAGNTIYF
DNA: TGTGCCAGCACCCAGGCGGGAAACACCATATATTTT

D: TRBD2
J: TRBJ2-1
size: -
V: TRBV5-4
CDR3: CASSFGSKRENNEQFF
DNA: TGTGCCAGCAGCTTCGGATCCAAGCGGGAAAACAATGAGCAGTTCTTC

D: -
J: TRBJ1-4
size: -
V: TRBV7-9
CDR3: CASSPTATTNEKLFF
DNA: TGTGCCAGCAGCCCTACAGCTACAACTAATGAAAAACTGTTTTTT

D: TRBD1
J: TRBJ1-1
size: -
V: TRBV5-1
CDR3: CASSLWTGGLDTEAFF
DNA: TGCGCCAGCAGCTTGTGGACAGGGGGCTTGGACACTGAAGCTTTCTTT

D: TRBD1
J: TRBJ1-1
size: -
V: TRBV3-1/TRBV3-2
CDR3: CASSQDRQGASTEAFF
DNA: TGTGCCAGCAGCCAAGATCGGCAGGGGGCGAGCACTGAAGCTTTCTTT

D: -
J: TRBJ1-5
size: -
V: TRBV24-1
CDR3: CATSGQGRRPQHF
DNA: TGTGCCACCAGTGGTCAGGGGCGGCGGCCCCAGCATTTT

D: -
J: TRBJ2-2
size: -
V: TRBV5-4
CDR3: CASTYGGNTGELFF
DNA: TGTGCCAGCACCTACGGAGGGAACACCGGGGAGCTGTTTTTT

D: -
J: TRBJ2-5
size: -
V: TRBV21-1
CDR3: CASSVIWARGGETQYF
DNA: TGTGCCAGCAGCGTGATATGGGCTAGAGGGGGAGAGACCCAGTACTTC

D: -
J: TRBJ1-3
size: once
V: TRBV29-1
CDR3: CSVKGSVGNTIYF
DNA: TGCAGCGTCAAGGGGTCGGTTGGAAACACCATATATTTT

D: -
J: TRBJ2-5
size: -
V: TRBV10-3
CDR3: CAIGENRDQETQYF
DNA: TGTGCCATCGGAGAAAACAGGGATCAAGAGACCCAGTACTTC

D: -
J: TRBJ2-1
size: -
V: TRBV27
CDR3: CASSPSRISYNEQFF
DNA: TGTGCCAGCAGCCCTTCCAGGATCTCCTACAATGAGCAGTTCTTC

D: TRBD2
J: TRBJ2-2
size: -
V: TRBV5-1
CDR3: CASGLAANTGELFF
DNA: TGCGCCAGCGGACTAGCGGCGAACACCGGGGAGCTGTTTTTT

D: TRBD2
J: TRBJ2-7
size: -
V: TRBV13
CDR3: CASSPSTSGSYEQYF
DNA: TGTGCCAGCAGCCCCTCGACTAGCGGCTCCTACGAGCAGTACTTC

D: TRBD2
J: TRBJ2-1
size: -
V: TRBV27
CDR3: CASSSLGLAGVNEQFF
DNA: TGTGCCAGCAGTTCCCTAGGACTAGCGGGAGTCAATGAGCAGTTCTTC

D: -
J: TRBJ1-5
size: -
V: TRBV30
CDR3: CAWSVSRVQPQHF
DNA: TGTGCCTGGAGTGTATCCAGGGTTCAGCCCCAGCATTTT

D: -
J: TRBJ2-1
size: -
V: TRBV5-1
CDR3: CASSLVGTTSYNEQFF
DNA: TGCGCCAGCAGCTTGGTCGGGACAACAAGCTACAATGAGCAGTTCTTC

D: -
J: TRBJ2-5
size: -
V: TRBV2
CDR3: CASSGTGPLAIQETQYF
DNA: TGTGCCAGCAGTGGGACGGGCCCACTAGCAATCCAAGAGACCCAGTACTTC

D: TRBD2
J: TRBJ2-2
size: -
V: TRBV2
CDR3: CASSGGSGSGNTGELFF
DNA: TGTGCCAGCAGTGGTGGTAGCGGGAGTGGGAACACCGGGGAGCTGTTTTTT

D: -
J: TRBJ1-4
size: -
V: TRBV10-1
CDR3: CASSESTGRNEKLFF
DNA: TGCGCCAGCAGTGAGTCGACAGGAAGGAATGAAAAACTGTTTTTT

D: -
J: TRBJ2-2
size: -
V: TRBV28
CDR3: CASTLNRADTGELFF
DNA: TGTGCCAGCACCCTGAACAGGGCGGACACCGGGGAGCTGTTTTTT

D: TRBD1
J: TRBJ2-5
size: -
V: TRBV5-1
CDR3: CASSFQGQGAYQETQYF
DNA: TGCGCCAGCAGCTTTCAGGGACAGGGGGCCTACCAAGAGACCCAGTACTTC

D: TRBD2
J: TRBJ2-4
size: -
V: TRBV4-1
CDR3: CASSQGSAGGGNIQYF
DNA: TGCGCCAGCAGCCAAGGCTCAGCGGGAGGGGGTAACATTCAGTACTTC

D: -
J: TRBJ2-5
size: few
V: TRBV19
CDR3: CATRNRAQETQYF
DNA: TGTGCCACGAGAAACAGGGCCCAAGAGACCCAGTACTTC

D: -
J: TRBJ2-5
size: -
V: TRBV7-9
CDR3: CASSLAHQETQYF
DNA: TGTGCCAGCAGCTTGGCCCACCAAGAGACCCAGTACTTC

D: -
J: TRBJ1-5
size: -
V: TRBV29-1
CDR3: CSVEQVMVGNQPQHF
DNA: TGCAGCGTTGAACAGGTCATGGTCGGCAATCAGCCCCAGCATTTT

D: TRBD1
J: TRBJ2-7
size: -
V: TRBV28
CDR3: CASSPGQVVYEQYF
DNA: TGTGCCAGCAGTCCGGGACAGGTAGTTTACGAGCAGTACTTC

D: TRBD2
J: TRBJ2-1
size: -
V: TRBV2
CDR3: CASSGRTSGKSSYNEQFF
DNA: TGTGCCAGCAGTGGGCGGACTAGCGGGAAAAGCTCCTACAATGAGCAGTTCTTC

D: TRBD2
J: TRBJ2-3
size: -
V: TRBV27
CDR3: CASDLQAGGLDTQYF
DNA: TGTGCCAGCGACCTCCAAGCGGGAGGACTAGATACGCAGTATTTT

D: -
J: TRBJ2-1
size: -
V: TRBV19
CDR3: CASSLSGIDNEQFF
DNA: TGTGCCAGTAGCCTTAGCGGAATTGACAATGAGCAGTTCTTC

D: TRBD1
J: TRBJ2-5
size: -
V: TRBV2
CDR3: CASLGQGVKQETQYF
DNA: TGTGCCAGCTTGGGGCAGGGGGTAAAGCAAGAGACCCAGTACTTC

D: TRBD2
J: TRBJ2-7
size: once
V: TRBV7-9
CDR3: CASSHELAGESYEQYF
DNA: TGTGCCAGCAGCCACGAGCTGGCGGGGGAGTCCTACGAGCAGTACTTC

D: -
J: TRBJ2-5
size: -
V: TRBV5-5
CDR3: CASTPGSYQETQYF
DNA: TGTGCCAGCACCCCAGGGTCGTACCAAGAGACCCAGTACTTC

D: TRBD2
J: TRBJ2-3
size: -
V: TRBV7-3
CDR3: CASSPGGSGRAETDTQYF
DNA: TGTGCCAGCAGCCCCGGGGGTAGCGGGAGGGCCGAGACAGATACGCAGTATTTT

D: TRBD1
J: TRBJ1-2
size: -
V: TRBV5-4
CDR3: CASSLARGQNGYTF
DNA: TGTGCCAGCAGCTTGGCCAGGGGGCAGAATGGCTACACCTTC

D: TRBD1
J: TRBJ2-7
size: -
V: TRBV5-1
CDR3: CASSAPTGTGVEQYF
DNA: TGCGCCAGCAGCGCCCCGACCGGGACAGGGGTCGAGCAGTACTTC

D: -
J: TRBJ1-4
size: -
V: TRBV24-1
CDR3: CATSDPGHDEKLFF
DNA: TGTGCCACCAGTGACCCTGGGCACGATGAAAAACTGTTTTTT

D: TRBD2
J: TRBJ2-1
size: -
V: TRBV5-1
CDR3: CASSRSTSGSSYNEQFF
DNA: TGCGCCAGCAGCCGTTCGACTAGCGGGAGCTCCTACAATGAGCAGTTCTTC

D: TRBD1
J: TRBJ1-2
size: -
V: TRBV5-1
CDR3: CASSSGGEDYGYTF
DNA: TGCGCCAGCAGCTCAGGGGGCGAGGACTATGGCTACACCTTC

D: -
J: TRBJ1-5
size: -
V: TRBV28
CDR3: CASSLIGAGQPQHF
DNA: TGTGCCAGCAGTTTAATAGGGGCTGGTCAGCCCCAGCATTTT

D: TRBD2
J: TRBJ2-7
size: -
V: TRBV5-1
CDR3: CASSLLPPGLAGVVSYEQYF
DNA: TGCGCCAGCAGCTTACTCCCACCGGGACTAGCGGGAGTTGTTTCCTACGAGCAGTACTTC

D: -
J: TRBJ2-1
size: -
V: TRBV7-3
CDR3: CASSPGHSDYNEQFF
DNA: TGTGCCAGCAGCCCAGGGCACTCTGACTACAATGAGCAGTTCTTC

D: TRBD1
J: TRBJ2-7
size: once
V: TRBV7-9
CDR3: CASSSTTGWDERPYEQYF
DNA: TGTGCCAGCAGCTCCACGACAGGGTGGGACGAGAGACCCTACGAGCAGTACTTC

D: TRBD2
J: TRBJ2-1
size: once
V: TRBV18
CDR3: CASSPSGRADYNEQFF
DNA: TGTGCCAGCTCACCGAGCGGGAGAGCCGACTACAATGAGCAGTTCTTC

D: TRBD2
J: TRBJ2-7
size: -
V: TRBV7-9
CDR3: CASSPTSGGYEQYF
DNA: TGTGCCAGCAGCCCGACTAGCGGGGGCTACGAGCAGTACTTC

D: -
J: TRBJ1-3
size: -
V: TRBV5-1
CDR3: CASSRDNSGNTIYF
DNA: TGCGCCAGCAGTAGGGACAACTCTGGAAACACCATATATTTT

D: TRBD2
J: TRBJ2-1
size: once
V: TRBV3-1/TRBV3-2
CDR3: CASRLLAGVNEQFF
DNA: TGTGCCAGCAGATTACTAGCGGGAGTCAATGAGCAGTTCTTC

D: TRBD2
J: TRBJ2-3
size: -
V: TRBV5-1
CDR3: CASSPGLAGSTDTQYF
DNA: TGCGCCAGCAGCCCTGGACTAGCGGGAAGCACAGATACGCAGTATTTT

D: -
J: TRBJ2-5
size: -
V: TRBV19
CDR3: CASRMAAARTQYF
DNA: TGTGCCAGTAGGATGGCCGCTGCCAGGACCCAGTACTTC

D: TRBD2
J: TRBJ2-7
size: -
V: TRBV5-1
CDR3: CASSWGGLLLEQYF
DNA: TGCGCCAGCAGCTGGGGGGGACTCCTTCTCGAGCAGTACTTC

D: -
J: TRBJ2-1
size: -
V: TRBV11-3
CDR3: CASSLVSPGNYNEQFF
DNA: TGTGCCAGCAGCTTAGTCTCGCCAGGGAACTACAATGAGCAGTTCTTC

D: -
J: TRBJ2-1
size: -
V: TRBV29-1
CDR3: CSVEKRVRNEQFF
DNA: TGCAGCGTTGAAAAGCGGGTGAGAAATGAGCAGTTCTTC